This T cell receptor (beta chain) is drawn from a study of T cells in Graves' hyperthyroidism and ophthalmopathy. The TCR beta CDR3 regions underwent amplification using RNA transcripts as the source. RT-PCR in the first round (using the HTBI primer set) targeted the TCR CDR3. TCRdb re-called the multiplex PCR reads with MiXCR, one entry per CDR3 protein. This table has 450,000 to 550,000 distinct CDR3 sequences, roughly 24% appearing once. This CDR3 is built from 14 residues. CDR1 is MNHEY and CDR2 is SVGAGI in the germline V gene. Turning to this clonotype: Compared with germline, one end of the junction differs, possibly owing to a read error.

This sequence joins TRBV6-5 and TRBJ2-7; D may be TRBD1 (6 bases). This clonotype was sampled from a woman in her 30s with Graves' ophthalmopathy. Sequenced sample: blood. The DNA for the CDR3 is TGTGCCAGCAATTACAGGGACACCCCCTACGAGCAGTACTTC. Translating gives CASNYRDTPYEQYF.